This record looks at one T cell receptor beta chain sequence and its context. This specimen belongs to a study of control samples from healthy donors and cancer patients. Some clones are missing from TCRdb's copy, which holds only in-frame ones; the method was immunoSEQ multiplex PCR. The table has approximately 90,000 clones, about 85% seen once; the top ten hold 2.1%. Sample: blood. The source is a woman in her 40s in good health.

CDR3 coding DNA: TGCAGTGCTAGGAGTAACAATGAGCAGTTCTTC. Translation: CSARSNNEQFF. V usage is TRBV20-1 and J usage is TRBJ2-1; D unresolved. This CDR3 contains 11 residues. Per the germline V gene, CDR1 is DFQATT and CDR2 is SNEGSKA (reference sequence). V shed 3 bases and J shed 5 bases, with 5 bases lying between them.